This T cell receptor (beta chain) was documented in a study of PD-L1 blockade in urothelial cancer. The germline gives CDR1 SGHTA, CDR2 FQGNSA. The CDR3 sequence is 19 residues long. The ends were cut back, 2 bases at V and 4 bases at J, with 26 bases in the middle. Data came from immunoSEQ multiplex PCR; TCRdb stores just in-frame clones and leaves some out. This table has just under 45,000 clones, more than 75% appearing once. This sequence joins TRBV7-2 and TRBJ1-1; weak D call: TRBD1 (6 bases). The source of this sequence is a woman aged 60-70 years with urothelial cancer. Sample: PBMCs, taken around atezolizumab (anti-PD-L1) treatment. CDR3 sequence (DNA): TGTGCCAGCAGCTTAAGAGGGCAGGGGTGGTCTTCTGTGATCACTGAAGCTTTCTTT. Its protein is CASSLRGQGWSSVITEAFF. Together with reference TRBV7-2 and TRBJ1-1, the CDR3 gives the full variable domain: GAGVSQSPSNKVTEKGKDVELRCDPISGHTALYWYRQSLGQGLEFLIYFQGNSAPDKSGLPSDRFSAERTGGSVSTLTIQRTQQEDSAVYLCASSLRGQGWSSVITEAFFGQGTRLTVV.